One sample yielded the 6 T cell receptor beta chains listed below, sequenced in a study of molecular identifiers for immune sequencing clone quantification. One entry per CDR3 protein, called by TCRdb with MiXCR from the PCR reads. The sample lists 100,000 or so distinct CDR3 sequences, roughly 38% occurring once. Sequencing was carried out using naive CD8+ T cells from blood, with Jurkat cell RNA spiked in. Subset denoted: FACS-sorted CD8+CD4-CCR7+CD45RA+ naive T cells. These TCRs come from a human donor in good health. Some libraries in this study had Jurkat cell RNA spiked in.

A note on this clonotype: One junction end disagrees with the germline gene, perhaps due to a read error. The genes are TRBV24-1 and TRBJ2-2; TRBD2 is a possible D gene (5 bases). The germline gives CDR1 KGHDR, CDR2 SFDVKD. The CDR3 runs 14 residues. The CDR3 region has the DNA TGTGCCACCAGTGATTTATGGAGCACCGGGGAGCTGTATTTT. Its protein product is CATSDLWSTGELYF.

As concerns this clonotype: A much larger clone differs from this one at a single base, so this may be a read error. This sequence joins TRBV27 and TRBJ1-1, with a possible D match to TRBD1 (5 bases). Germline CDR1 and CDR2: MNHEY and SMNVEV (reference sequence). The CDR3 contains 13 residues. The CDR3 reads CACSFQGNTEAFF. In DNA form, the CDR3 reads TGTGCCTGCAGTTTTCAGGGAAACACTGAAGCTTTCTTT.

With respect to this clonotype: This may be a read error, as it is one base from a much larger clone. This sequence joins TRBV7-9 and TRBJ1-1; D might be TRBD1 (5 bases). Trimming removed 7 bases from V and 6 bases from J, with 21 bases in between. The germline V gene has CDR1 SEHNR and CDR2 FQNEAQ (reference sequence). The CDR3 sequence is 15 residues long. In DNA form, the CDR3 reads TGTGCCAGCACCCCGAGCGGGGCAGCTTGGCCTGAAGCTTTCTTT. Its translation is CASTPSGAAWPEAFF.

The chain recombines TRBV10-3 with TRBJ2-2; 13 bases align to TRBD2. CDR3 size: 18 residues. The germline gives CDR1 ENHRY, CDR2 SYGVKD. Trimming removed 6 bases from V and 4 bases from J; junction bases left unmatched: 11. CDR3 protein: CAIRTMTSGRMATGELFF. The CDR3 DNA reads as TGTGCCATCAGAACTATGACTAGCGGGAGGATGGCCACCGGGGAGCTGTTTTTT.

As regards this clonotype: Being one base from a much bigger clone, this may be a read error. The J gene is TRBJ2-7, the V gene TRBV4-1; weak D call: TRBD2 (5 bases). Looked up from germline, CDR1 is MGHRA and CDR2 is YSYEKL. The CDR3 runs 13 residues. CDR3 protein: CASSQGGYYAQYF. DNA for the CDR3: TGCGCCAGCAGCCAAGGCGGGTATTACGCGCAGTACTTC.

In the case of this clonotype: Its ends do not fully match the called genes, so a read error is possible. This chain connects TRBV5-6 to TRBJ2-7, with D tentatively TRBD2 (6 bases). This CDR3 has 15 amino acids. CDR1 and CDR2 (germline): SGHDT, YYEEEE. CDR3 sequence: CASSLEGWSRREQCF. DNA for the CDR3: TGTGCCAGCAGCTTGGAGGGTTGGAGCAGGAGGGAGCAGTGCTTC.